This note documents a single T cell receptor (beta chain) sequence. Its antigen remains unidentified. Then a second PCR, running roughly 7 to 11 cycles, was carried out with a sample-barcoded 5' primer and a J-beta primer mix. The template-switch adaptor, which had 12 random nucleotides, put a tag on each cDNA molecule. One entry per CDR3 protein results from TCRdb running MiXCR on the 5' RACE reads. The sample has over a million distinct CDR3 sequences; roughly 43% are singletons. The data were obtained in a study of blood T cells in healthy people across ages. Study-wide results and caveats: In long-lived donors, naive CD4+ cell counts and diversity exceeded those of aged donors.

The ends lost 0 bases at V and 5 bases at J; junction bases unmatched: 6. The CDR3 runs 18 residues. Germline V gives CDR1 SGHTA, CDR2 FQGNSA. The sample taken for sequencing was blood. This TCR was recovered from a woman aged 18-29 years in good health. V and J are TRBV7-2 and TRBJ2-3; 15 positions match TRBD2. The CDR3 DNA reads as TGTGCCAGCAGCTTAGCCGGGACTAGCGGGGGGCTAGAAGATACGCAGTATTTT. Translating it yields CASSLAGTSGGLEDTQYF.